This TCR beta chain was captured by sequencing in a study of shared clonotypes between healthy human individuals. Genomic DNA from each subset was divided evenly over several immunoSEQ plates. Sorted-subset replicate PCRs used 150 to 200 ng DNA, approximately 27,000 T cell genomes. Profiled with immunoSEQ multiplex PCR; TCRdb holds only in-frame clones, not every one. The sample gives approximately 2.3 million clones, approximately 93% of which show up once; 0.35% to 0.5% is in the top ten. Trimming took off 2 bases at V and 9 bases at J, with 11 bases between the two ends. The CDR3 spans 14 residues. Germline assignment: CDR1 MRHNA and CDR2 SNTAGT. This clone was seen just once.

The chain combines TRBV6-4 with TRBJ1-6, with D unresolved. This clonotype originated in a man aged 18 to 29 in good health. Some clones in this sample may be carry-over from other donors' samples. Material for sequencing was naive CD4+ T cells from PBMCs. The sample's subset: CD45RA+ positively selected. CDR3: CASSDVGFGSPLHF. The DNA of the CDR3 is TGTGCCAGCAGTGACGTGGGTTTCGGTTCACCCCTCCACTTT.